The source of this T cell receptor beta chain is a study of T cell responses to AZD1222 COVID-19 vaccine. Study-level background: Pooled together were second doses at about 4 or about 12 weeks.

On this clone itself: Antigen unknown.

Findings and caveats of the study: Increases in Spike-specific TCR breadth and depth were seen after two AZD1222 doses. Only a handful of people who got AZD1222 tested seropositive at baseline. There were mostly white British donors and more females than males, and clonal diversity was possibly underestimated.

Clones were read by immunoSEQ multiplex PCR, and TCRdb kept only the in-frame ones, dropping some. The sample gives 84,000 or so clones, 70% to 90% of which show up once; more than 7% is in the top ten. Germline V gives CDR1 LNHDA, CDR2 SQIVND (reference sequence). The CDR3 runs 12 residues. V dropped 6 bases and J dropped 6 bases, with 8 bases sitting between them. The sequencing here drew on peripheral blood, taken on day 0 of AZD1222 vaccination. The chain is built from TRBV19 and TRBJ2-2, with D perhaps TRBD2 (5 bases). This sequence was found in an adult in good health. CDR3 DNA: TGTGCCAGTAGGAGGGTGGCCGGGGAGCTGTTTTTT. It specifies CASRRVAGELFF.